This TCR beta chain was found in a study of shared clonotypes between healthy human individuals. Whole-study results and caveats: At large depth, rarefaction still showed sorted-subset sequencing to be incomplete. The authors sampled blood alone, and tissue repertoires likely differ. The study generally estimated greater richness for naive than memory subsets.

Concerning this clone itself: Its antigen is currently unknown.

Terminally differentiated effector memory CD45RA+ cells were excluded by CCR7 positive selection of CD45RO-negative cells. The length of the CDR3 is 14 residues. Germline V gene sequence: CDR1 SGDLS, CDR2 YYNGEE. V was cut by 4 bases and J by 8 bases, with 18 bases left in between. The sorted-subset replicate PCRs were given about 210 ng DNA, which is about 30,000 T cell genomes. Assay: immunoSEQ multiplex PCR; the TCRdb copy retains only in-frame clones and omits some. This table holds roughly 2.1 million clones, 85% to 95% found once. Sequences were obtained from naive CD8+ T cells from PBMCs. The TCR originated in a man aged 18 to 29 in good health. Some clones in this sample may be carry-over from other donors' samples. The chain carries TRBV9 and TRBJ1-2; TRBD1 might be the D (5 bases). CDR3 sequence: CASSSPGGLGGYTF. The CDR3 nucleotides read TGTGCCAGCAGCTCCCCCGGGGGTCTAGGAGGCTACACCTTC.